These 30 T cell receptor beta chains came from one sample sequenced in a study of T cells in Graves' hyperthyroidism and ophthalmopathy. The investigators amplified TCR beta CDR3 regions from RNA transcripts. A set of HTBI primers served as the primers for a first-round RT-PCR of the TCR CDR3. TCRdb used MiXCR to reprocess the multiplex PCR reads, holding one entry per CDR3 protein. Among 200,000 to 250,000 distinct CDR3 sequences listed, approximately 25% were seen once. Sequencing was done on a sample of blood. Source of these receptors: a woman between 40 and 55 years old with Graves' ophthalmopathy.

The CDR3 spells CASSQLYGYTF. The CDR3 DNA follows: TGTGCCAGCAGCCAGCTCTATGGCTACACCTTC. J is TRBJ1-2 and V is TRBV2; D gene uncertain. Trimming left V 6 bases short and J 4 bases short, with 6 bases between. Germline V lookup: CDR1 SNHLY, CDR2 FYNNEI. This CDR3 spans 11 amino acids.

This clonotype was counted at least ten times. The genes are TRBV12-3 or TRBV12-4 and TRBJ1-6; no reliable D call. The germline V and J ends were trimmed by 1 base and 7 bases, with 5 bases remaining between them. CDR3 length equals 13 residues. CDR3 in DNA: TGTGCCAGCAGTTTAGGAGAGAATTCACCCCTCCACTTT. This codes for CASSLGENSPLHF.

This clonotype was counted a few times. The CDR3, as DNA: TGTGCCAGCAGCCAAGGTCTCAGGGATCGACAGACCCAGTACTTC. This translates into CASSQGLRDRQTQYF. V is TRBV4-2 and J is TRBJ2-5; a weak D match, TRBD1 (5 bases). In germline, CDR1 is LGHNA, CDR2 YNFKEQ. The V gene lost 1 base and the J gene lost 6 bases, with 15 bases spanning the gap. The CDR3 runs 15 residues.

The table lists this clonotype with many counts. The J gene is TRBJ1-4, the V gene TRBV6-1; tentatively, D is TRBD1 (5 bases). CDR1 MNHNS and CDR2 SASEGT come from the germline V gene. The CDR3 runs 14 residues. The ends were cut back, 2 bases at V and 8 bases at J, with 12 bases in the middle. The CDR3 protein is CASSESNWGEKLFF. The CDR3, as DNA: TGTGCCAGCAGTGAAAGCAATTGGGGGGAAAAACTGTTTTTT.

This clonotype was observed a few times. CDR3 coding DNA: TGTGCCAGCGCGACTTTCTCCTACGAGCAGTACTTC. This encodes CASATFSYEQYF. The chain is built from TRBV6-2 or TRBV6-3 and TRBJ2-7; D unclear. Per germline, CDR1 MNHEY and CDR2 SVGEGT. The ends were cut back, 8 bases at V and 0 bases at J, with 8 bases in the middle. This CDR3 has 12 residues.

V gene TRBV2 combines with J gene TRBJ2-2, with 10 bases identical to TRBD1. J gave up 5 bases and V 6 bases, and 15 bases lay outside the gene matches. CDR1 is SNHLY and CDR2 is FYNNEI in the germline V gene. There are 18 residues in the CDR3. The CDR3 protein is CASRTGQGDVLRTGELFF. The CDR3 region has the DNA TGTGCCAGCAGGACAGGACAGGGGGACGTATTGCGGACCGGGGAGCTGTTTTTT.

The rearrangement links TRBV20-1 to TRBJ2-5; TRBD2 matches 8 bases. V shed 6 bases, J shed 4 bases, and the junction held 7 bases outside the gene matches. The germline V gene has CDR1 DFQATT and CDR2 SNEGSKA (reference sequence). This CDR3 spans 13 amino acids. The CDR3 DNA follows: TGCAGTGCCCTACTAGCGGAGGTAGAGACCCAGTACTTC. It translates to CSALLAEVETQYF.

This clonotype occurred many times. The rearrangement joins TRBV7-3 to TRBJ1-1, with D possibly being TRBD1 (6 bases). This CDR3 spans 14 amino acids. Trimming removed 0 bases from V and 1 base from J, with 6 bases in between. Germline CDR1 reads SGHTA; CDR2 reads FQGTGA. CDR3 bases: TGTGCCAGCAGCTTAACGGGGGCGAACACTGAAGCTTTCTTT. Translating gives CASSLTGANTEAFF.

Many counts were recorded for this clonotype. A much larger clone differs by one base, so this may be a read error. The final CDR3 position lacks the conserved phenylalanine or tryptophan, pointing to a likely read error. The chain has TRBV2 and TRBJ2-7; TRBD1 aligns across 9 bases. The CDR3 spans 12 residues. The germline V gene has CDR1 SNHLY and CDR2 FYNNEI. The V and J ends lost 7 bases and 4 bases, in that order; junction bases with no gene match: 2. CDR3 protein: CASTGTGYEQYL. In DNA, the CDR3 is TGTGCCAGCACCGGGACAGGGTACGAGCAGTACCTC.

This clonotype was seen repeatedly, ten times or more. The chain uses TRBV27 and TRBJ1-3; a weak D match, TRBD1 (5 bases). Per the germline V gene, CDR1 is MNHEY and CDR2 is SMNVEV (reference sequence). The CDR3 runs 14 residues. V was trimmed by 6 bases and J by 2 bases, leaving 11 bases between them. The CDR3 protein is CASRRSGPGNTIYF. The DNA for the CDR3 is TGTGCCAGCAGGCGGTCAGGGCCTGGAAACACCATATATTTT.

This clonotype was recorded a few times. CDR3: CSASVRTNYEQYF. CDR3 DNA sequence: TGCAGTGCGTCCGTACGGACCAACTACGAGCAGTACTTC. The chain uses TRBV20-1 and TRBJ2-7; unclear D gene. The germline V and J ends were trimmed by 6 bases and 3 bases, with 15 bases remaining between them. The CDR3 contains 13 residues. CDR1 is DFQATT and CDR2 is SNEGSKA in the germline V gene (reference sequence).

This clonotype was recorded many times. This chain connects TRBV4-2 to TRBJ2-5; 13 nucleotides line up with TRBD2. The ends lost 4 bases at V and 4 bases at J; junction bases unmatched: 6. This CDR3 region has 16 residues. CDR1 and CDR2 (germline): LGHNA, YNFKEQ. In nucleotides, the CDR3 is TGTGCCAGCAGCCTCCGGACTAGCGGGAGCGGAGAGACCCAGTACTTC. This sequence encodes CASSLRTSGSGETQYF.

The CDR3 DNA follows: TGCGCCAGCAGCCAAGGGACAGGACGAGGCCGGGAGACCCAGTACTTC. This codes for CASSQGTGRGRETQYF. The chain employs TRBV5-1 and TRBJ2-5, with 8 bases fitting TRBD1. V shed 4 bases and J 5 bases; nucleotides not matched to a gene: 13. Germline-derived CDR1 and CDR2 are SGHRS and YFSETQ. This CDR3 has 16 amino acids.

This chain uses TRBV29-1 with TRBJ1-1; 8 nucleotides agree with TRBD1. The CDR3 is 13 amino acids. CDR1 SQVTM and CDR2 ANQGSEA come from the germline V gene. J was trimmed by 2 bases and V by 7 bases; bases with no gene match: 6. The CDR3 sequence is CSGWDRPNTEAFF. The CDR3 nucleotides read TGCAGCGGGTGGGACAGGCCCAACACTGAAGCTTTCTTT.

The chain carries TRBV6-1 and TRBJ1-1; D is unclear. This CDR3 has 15 amino acids. Germline CDR1 is MNHNS and CDR2 is SASEGT. V was trimmed by 1 base and J by 4 bases, leaving 13 bases between them. The CDR3 region is CASSEDPSGGTEAFF. DNA for the CDR3: TGTGCCAGCAGTGAAGATCCGAGCGGTGGCACTGAAGCTTTCTTT.

This clonotype showed up many times. The chain recombines TRBV2 with TRBJ1-5, with D uncertain. Germline V gene lookup returns CDR1 SNHLY and CDR2 FYNNEI. The CDR3 length is 14 residues. V dropped 0 bases and J dropped 2 bases, with 5 bases sitting between them. CDR3 amino acids: CASSEARGNQPQHF. In DNA form, the CDR3 reads TGTGCCAGCAGTGAAGCGCGCGGCAATCAGCCCCAGCATTTT.

This sequence joins TRBV19 and TRBJ1-2; D uncertain. The germline V gene has CDR1 LNHDA and CDR2 SQIVND (reference sequence). V dropped 7 bases and J dropped 4 bases, with 10 bases sitting between them. The CDR3 runs to 12 residues. The CDR3 is CASIGERYGYTF. DNA of the CDR3: TGTGCCAGTATTGGGGAGCGCTATGGCTACACCTTC.

This clonotype came up many times. The chain combines TRBV20-1 with TRBJ2-7; no reliable D call. Trimming shortened V by 4 bases and J by 6 bases, and 13 bases separated the two germline ends. CDR1 DFQATT and CDR2 SNEGSKA come from the germline V gene (reference sequence). The CDR3 has 12 residues. CDR3 nucleotides: TGCAGTGCTACCCCTTTGGGAAGCGAGCAGTACTTC. Amino acids: CSATPLGSEQYF.

The table lists this clonotype with a few counts. This chain connects TRBV28 to TRBJ1-1, with 9 nucleotides matching TRBD1. The CDR3 covers 14 residues. The V gene's germline CDR1 is MDHEN and CDR2 SYDVKM. Trimming took 7 bases from V and 4 from J; bases not matched to a gene: 7. The CDR3 coding sequence is TGTGCCAGCACCAGACAGGGGGGAGGCACTGAAGCTTTCTTT. Encoded protein: CASTRQGGGTEAFF.

V usage is TRBV9 and J usage is TRBJ2-2; the match to TRBD1 covers 7 bases. Germline V lookup: CDR1 SGDLS, CDR2 YYNGEE. The CDR3 has 18 amino acids. Germline trimming cut 4 bases from V and 5 bases from J; bases unmatched to any gene: 17. The CDR3 coding sequence is TGTGCCAGCAGCCAATCTCGGGACAGAGGCTGGACGACCGGGGAGCTGTTTTTT. This gives the protein CASSQSRDRGWTTGELFF.

This clonotype was seen at least ten times. J is TRBJ2-7 and V is TRBV5-6, with 9 bases identical to TRBD2. Trimming at V came to 4 bases and at J to 2 bases, leaving 7 bases not matched to a gene. This CDR3 is built from 15 residues. Germline CDR1 reads SGHDT; CDR2 reads YYEEEE. CDR3 sequence: CASSPEGGRAYEQYF. The DNA for the CDR3 is TGTGCCAGCAGCCCGGAAGGCGGGAGGGCCTACGAGCAGTACTTC.

This clonotype has just a few counts. The gene calls are TRBV28 and TRBJ2-7, with no clear D. The CDR3 consists of 15 residues. Trimming left V 5 bases short and J 2 bases short, with 16 bases between. The germline CDR1 and CDR2 sequences are MDHEN and SYDVKM. This chain's CDR3 is CASSPSGRPPYEQYF. CDR3 DNA sequence: TGTGCCAGCAGTCCCTCAGGCAGGCCACCCTACGAGCAGTACTTC. The full variable domain, with the rest looked up from reference TRBV28 and TRBJ2-7, is DVKVTQSSRYLVKRTGEKVFLECVQDMDHENMFWYRQDPGLGLRLIYFSYDVKMKEKGDIPEGYSVSREKKERFSLILESASTNQTSMYLCASSPSGRPPYEQYFGPGTRLTVT.

The DNA of the CDR3 is TGCAGTGCCCAGAGGTCGACGGGGGGCGCCTACGAGCAGTACTTC. Amino acid sequence: CSAQRSTGGAYEQYF. The gene calls are TRBV20-1 and TRBJ2-7; D might be TRBD2 (7 bases). Germline CDR1 is DFQATT and CDR2 is SNEGSKA (reference sequence). V lost 6 bases to trimming and J lost 2 bases, with 20 bases between them. The CDR3 sequence is 15 residues long.

The chain uses TRBV24-1 and TRBJ1-2; no firm D call. Germline V gene sequence: CDR1 KGHDR, CDR2 SFDVKD. The V end was cut by 4 bases, the J end by 8 bases, with 16 bases between. The CDR3 has 14 residues. The CDR3 DNA reads TGTGCCACCAGTGACTCGGCCCAACTTGGCGGCTACACCTTC. It is translated as CATSDSAQLGGYTF.

V gene TRBV10-2 combines with J gene TRBJ1-5, with 10 bases fitting TRBD1. Trimming at V came to 2 bases and at J to 6 bases, leaving 4 bases not matched to a gene. Germline V gene data show CDR1 as WSHSY and CDR2 as SAAADI. The CDR3 is 15 amino acids. CDR3 bases: TGCGCCAGCAGTGAGAAGGGACAGGGGACTCAGCCCCAGCATTTT. Protein sequence: CASSEKGQGTQPQHF.

Ten or more counts support this clonotype. The chain links TRBV6-1 to TRBJ2-2; 16 bases line up with TRBD2. After removal of 4 bases from V and 6 bases from J, the junction contained 8 bases not matched to a gene. The germline CDR1 and CDR2 sequences are MNHNS and SASEGT. CDR3 length: 18 residues. Written as DNA, the CDR3 is TGTGCCAGCAGTGCTACGGGACTAGCGGGAGGGCTTCCCGGGGAGCTGTTTTTT. It is translated as CASSATGLAGGLPGELFF.

This clonotype was seen many times. V gene TRBV29-1 combines with J gene TRBJ2-2, with 14 bases identical to TRBD2. CDR3 length equals 16 residues. J gave up 5 bases and V 7 bases, and 9 bases lay outside the gene matches. Looked up from germline, CDR1 is SQVTM and CDR2 is ANQGSEA. This chain's CDR3 is CSGTTSGRAGTGELFF. The CDR3 DNA is TGCAGCGGCACGACTAGCGGGAGGGCCGGAACCGGGGAGCTGTTTTTT.

This clonotype appeared many times. The chain uses TRBV30 and TRBJ2-5, with 9 bases identical to TRBD2. The CDR3 runs 16 residues. Germline-derived CDR1 and CDR2 are GTSNPN and SVGIG (reference sequence). The V gene end was trimmed by 2 bases and the J gene end by 1 base; junction bases not matched to a gene: 8. The CDR3 region is CAWSTGLAGIQETQYF. CDR3 sequence (DNA): TGTGCCTGGAGTACAGGGCTAGCGGGAATCCAAGAGACCCAGTACTTC.

A note on this clonotype: Germline and junction disagree at one end, which may indicate a read error. This chain joins TRBV19 and TRBJ2-4, with 8 bases identical to TRBD2. CDR3 length: 15 residues. Germline V gives CDR1 LNHDA, CDR2 SQIVND (reference sequence). The CDR3 bases are TGTGCCAGTAGTAACCGGGAGGGAGCGGGACCCGCTCAGCACTTC. This encodes CASSNREGAGPAQHF.

Only a few counts were recorded for this clonotype. The chain combines TRBV30 with TRBJ1-2; D ambiguous. Germline CDR1 is GTSNPN and CDR2 is SVGIG (reference sequence). CDR3 length: 13 residues. V shed 0 bases and J shed 7 bases, with 12 bases lying between them. CDR3 sequence: CAWSVSLESGYTF. DNA of the CDR3: TGTGCCTGGAGTGTAAGCCTCGAATCTGGCTACACCTTC.